This T cell receptor beta chain derives from a study of T-cell memory formation after mild COVID-19. Study-wide context: Most TCR clusters belonged to a single donor.

A single record per CDR3 protein comes from TCRdb applying MiXCR to the 5' RACE reads. This table holds around 320,000 distinct CDR3 sequences, 19% found once. In its sample, this clonotype was seen a few times. The CDR3 has 16 amino acids. CDR1 is MNHEY, CDR2 SVGEGT, per germline. The V gene lost 5 bases and the J gene lost 4 bases, with 18 bases spanning the gap. V and J are TRBV6-2 or TRBV6-3 and TRBJ2-1; D is undetermined. The sample comprised PBMCs or a T cell subset sorted from them (not recorded which). The source of this sequence is a man younger than 35 who had mild COVID-19 (a few samples of this study predate the infection). Cell type and time point are not known. CDR3 sequence: CASSPDKLLLYNEQFF. The CDR3, as DNA: TGTGCCAGCAGTCCTGACAAACTCCTTCTATACAATGAGCAGTTCTTC.